The present T cell receptor (beta chain) was sequenced within a study of blood T cell repertoires in COVID-19. Whole-study context: Material from acute and convalescent COVID-19 was sourced from the United States, Italy and Spain. T cells, B-cell-depleted T cells, or PBMCs provided the cDNA or gDNA that served as material.

Germline V gene lookup returns CDR1 SNHLY and CDR2 FYNNEI. The V end lost 3 bases, the J end lost 0 bases, and 6 bases lay between the germline ends. The CDR3 sequence is 14 residues long. Original methodology: Amplification of reference gene primers provided the estimated nucleated cell counts. The assay was immunoSEQ multiplex PCR, and TCRdb's table has in-frame clones only and misses some. That table supplies the V and J calls and clone size; D and trimming were determined from the DNA. The sample yields 70,000 or so clones, over 80% seen once. The sequence was collected from an elderly man with active or convalescent COVID-19. J is TRBJ1-5 and V is TRBV2; no clear D. The specimen sequenced was peripheral blood. The CDR3 reads CASSDSNSNQPQHF. CDR3 bases: TGTGCCAGCAGTGACAGTAATAGCAATCAGCCCCAGCATTTT.